This T cell receptor (beta chain) was obtained from a study of blood T cell repertoires in COVID-19. In the source study's methods: Reference gene primer amplification yielded estimated nucleated cell counts. Sequencing was performed with immunoSEQ multiplex PCR; in TCRdb, only in-frame clones are kept and a portion is missing. V, J and clone size are taken as reported in that table, and D and trimming were inferred from the DNA itself. The data contain 400,000 or so clones, 90% of them singletons. With 4 bases removed from V and 3 bases from J, the gap between germline ends came to 14 bases. The CDR3 length is 15 residues. Germline V gene data show CDR1 as MNHEY and CDR2 as SMNVEV (reference sequence). Membership in each cohort depended on participant-reported clinical history.

Sequenced sample: PBMCs or T cells enriched from blood (not recorded which). The chain joins TRBV27 to TRBJ2-3, with D perhaps matching TRBD1 (5 bases). This TCR was recovered from a man between 18 and 29 years old who had recovered from COVID-19. The CDR3 loop is CASSSSGIGTDTQYF. CDR3 DNA: TGTGCCAGCAGTTCCTCAGGGATCGGGACAGATACGCAGTATTTT.